This passage covers 5 T cell receptor beta chains from one sample sequenced in a study of T cell responses to AZD1222 COVID-19 vaccine. Only in-frame clones appear in the TCRdb table, and some are missing; sequencing was by immunoSEQ multiplex PCR. The sample lists 150,000 to 200,000 clones, 85% to 95% occurring once. The input for sequencing was peripheral blood, taken on day 0 of AZD1222 vaccination. These TCRs come from an adult in good health.

The chain is built from TRBV12-3 or TRBV12-4 and TRBJ1-2, with 7 bases identical to TRBD1. This CDR3 is 13 amino acids long. The J segment lost 8 bases and the V segment lost 5 bases, leaving 8 bases of the junction unmatched. This CDR3 is CASSIQGIGGYTF. CDR3 sequence (DNA): TGTGCCAGCAGTATACAGGGGATAGGGGGCTACACCTTC.

V is TRBV7-9 and J is TRBJ1-2; 11 bases are shared with TRBD1. The CDR3 loop spans 13 amino acids. Germline CDR1 and CDR2: SEHNR and FQNEAQ (reference sequence). V lost 5 bases, J lost 5 bases, and 1 base stayed unmatched. The CDR3 protein is CASSGTGGYGYTF. CDR3 sequence (DNA): TGTGCCAGCAGCGGGACAGGGGGTTATGGCTACACCTTC.

The gene calls are TRBV12-3 or TRBV12-4 and TRBJ1-3; no clear D gene. The CDR3 has 11 amino acids. The V gene lost 6 bases and the J gene lost 4 bases, with 4 bases spanning the gap. The DNA of the CDR3 is TGTGCCAGCAGGGGGGGAAACACCATATATTTT. This encodes CASRGGNTIYF.

This chain uses TRBV27 with TRBJ2-7; 7 nucleotides agree with TRBD1. J was trimmed by 2 bases and V by 4 bases; bases with no gene match: 8. The CDR3 spans 15 residues. CDR1 is MNHEY and CDR2 is SMNVEV in the germline V gene (reference sequence). The CDR3 DNA sequence: TGTGCCAGCAGTTCGCCGACAGGGAGCCCCTACGAGCAGTACTTC. Translating it yields CASSSPTGSPYEQYF.

V and J are TRBV5-1 and TRBJ1-1; possible D gene TRBD1, 6 bases. Germline CDR1 and CDR2: SGHRS and YFSETQ. V was clipped by 7 bases and J by 5 bases, with 15 bases between them. This CDR3 comprises 13 residues. CDR3: CASAAGAGTEAFF. CDR3 in DNA: TGCGCCAGCGCCGCAGGGGCGGGAACTGAAGCTTTCTTT. The full variable domain, with the rest looked up from reference TRBV5-1 and TRBJ1-1, is KAGVTQTPRYLIKTRGQQVTLSCSPISGHRSVSWYQQTPGQGLQFLFEYFSETQRNKGNFPGRFSGRQFSNSRSEMNVSTLELGDSALYLCASAAGAGTEAFFGQGTRLTVV.